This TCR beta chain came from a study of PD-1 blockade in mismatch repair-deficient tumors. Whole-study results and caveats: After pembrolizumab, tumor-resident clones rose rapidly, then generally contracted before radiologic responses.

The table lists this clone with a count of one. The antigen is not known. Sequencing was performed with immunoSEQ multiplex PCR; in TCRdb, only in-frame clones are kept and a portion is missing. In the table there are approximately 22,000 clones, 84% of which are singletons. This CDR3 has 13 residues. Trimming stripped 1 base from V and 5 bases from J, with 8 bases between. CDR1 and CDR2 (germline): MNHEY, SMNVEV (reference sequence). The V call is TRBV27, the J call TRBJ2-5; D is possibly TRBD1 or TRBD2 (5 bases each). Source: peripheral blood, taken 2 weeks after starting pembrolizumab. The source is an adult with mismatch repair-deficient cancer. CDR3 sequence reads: CASSLWGGETQYF. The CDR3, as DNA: TGTGCCAGCAGTTTATGGGGCGGGGAGACCCAGTACTTC.